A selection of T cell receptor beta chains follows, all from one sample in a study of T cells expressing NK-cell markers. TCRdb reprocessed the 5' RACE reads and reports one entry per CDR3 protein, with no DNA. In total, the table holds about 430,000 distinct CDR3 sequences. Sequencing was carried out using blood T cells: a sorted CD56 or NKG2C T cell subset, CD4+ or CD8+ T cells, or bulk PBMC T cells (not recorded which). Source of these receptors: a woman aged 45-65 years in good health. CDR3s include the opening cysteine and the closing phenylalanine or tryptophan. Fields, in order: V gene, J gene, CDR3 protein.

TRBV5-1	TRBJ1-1	CASSLTRTGDTEAFF
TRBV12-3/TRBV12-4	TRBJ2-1	CASTPDARDEQFF
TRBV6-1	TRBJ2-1	CASTNGPGQNDNEQFF
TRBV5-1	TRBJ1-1	CASSLGLGAGGTEAFF
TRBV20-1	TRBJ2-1	CSARGSSGSIYNEQFF
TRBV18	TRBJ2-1	CASSPVTSGSPNEQFF
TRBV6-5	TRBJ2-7	CASKETSSYEQYF
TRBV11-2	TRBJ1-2	CASSVLRGAGYTF
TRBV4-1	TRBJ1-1	CASSQARISKYDRHTEAFF
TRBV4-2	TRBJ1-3	CASSQEPIISGNTIYF
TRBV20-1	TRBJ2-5	CSARPTSGSQETQYF
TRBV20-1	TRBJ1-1	CSARIIGRANTEAFF
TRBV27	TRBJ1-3	CASARGGPGNTIYF
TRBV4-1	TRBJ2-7	CASSQDLSGLAGGSYEQYF
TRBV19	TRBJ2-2	CASSFRTSGSFSNTGELFF
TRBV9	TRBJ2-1	CASSVGRVGRLYNEQFF
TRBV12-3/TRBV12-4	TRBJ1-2	CASSLGMTGYTF
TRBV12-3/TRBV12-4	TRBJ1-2	CASSLGRSGYGYTF
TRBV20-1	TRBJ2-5	CSAPRADKLEETQYF
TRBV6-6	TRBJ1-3	CASSSGAAGNTIYF
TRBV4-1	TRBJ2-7	CASSLGLAGEVSYEQYF
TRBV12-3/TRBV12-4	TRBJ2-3	CASTVLVDTQYF
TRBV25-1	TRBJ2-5	CASSELGGWETQYF
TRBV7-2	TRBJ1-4	CASSRTQGANEKLFF
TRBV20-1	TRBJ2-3	CSASRLAGTSLGTQYF
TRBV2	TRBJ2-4	CASSTPGLAGLAAKNIQYF
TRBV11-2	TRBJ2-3	CASRKRPGQGLDTQYF
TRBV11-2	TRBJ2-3	CASNLPFRRDSTQYF